The 28 T cell receptor beta chains below were found in one sample sequenced in a study of T cells after yellow fever vaccination. TCRdb reanalysed the 5' RACE reads using MiXCR and keeps one entry per CDR3 protein. This table has 300,000 to 350,000 distinct CDR3 sequences, approximately 8% appearing once. This material consisted of PBMCs, taken more than 35 days after the first yellow fever vaccination. The receptors originated from a man between 18 and 29 years old who received the YFV17D yellow fever vaccine.

This clonotype was seen many times. This sequence joins TRBV29-1 and TRBJ2-4, with TRBD1 matching over 8 bases. V trimming: 8 bases; J trimming: 6 bases; junction bases outside the gene matches: 9. The CDR3 runs 13 residues. Per germline, CDR1 SQVTM and CDR2 ANQGSEA. The CDR3 spells CSMSAGQGNIQYF. CDR3 bases: TGCAGCATGTCTGCCGGACAGGGAAACATTCAGTACTTC.

This clonotype was found a few times. Its ends do not fully match the called genes, so a read error is possible. The genes are TRBV6-5 and TRBJ1-5; possibly TRBD1 for D (6 bases). CDR1 and CDR2 from the germline V gene are MNHEY and SVGAGI. The CDR3 length is 13 residues. The CDR3 loop reads CASNQLTGIPQHF. CDR3 DNA sequence: TGTGCTAGCAACCAACTAACAGGGATCCCCCAGCATTTT.

This clonotype turned up a few times. The gene calls are TRBV6-2 or TRBV6-3 and TRBJ1-5; possible D gene TRBD1, 6 bases. CDR3 length: 13 residues. The germline V gene has CDR1 MNHEY and CDR2 SVGEGT. V gave up 2 bases and J gave up 7 bases, with 9 bases separating them. In DNA, the CDR3 is TGTGCCAGCAGTTACCTGGGGGCGCAGCCCCAGCATTTT. This sequence encodes CASSYLGAQPQHF.

This clonotype was seen a few times. The rearrangement uses TRBV6-1 and TRBJ1-1; TRBD1 matches at 8 bases. Germline values: CDR1 MNHNS, CDR2 SASEGT. J gave up 3 bases and V 6 bases, and 3 bases lay outside the gene matches. The CDR3 runs 13 residues. CDR3 sequence: CASRTGDYTEAFF. The CDR3 DNA follows: TGTGCCAGCAGGACAGGGGATTACACTGAAGCTTTCTTT.

The chain employs TRBV20-1 and TRBJ2-5; D uncertain. Trimming cost V 6 bases and J 6 bases, with 11 bases left between them. The CDR3 consists of 11 residues. Germline assignment: CDR1 DFQATT and CDR2 SNEGSKA (reference sequence). The CDR3 nucleotides are TGCAGTGCCCCCCAGGCTCAGACCCAGTACTTC. This translates into CSAPQAQTQYF.

The V gene is TRBV7-3, the J gene TRBJ1-1, with D unresolved. V shed 6 bases and J shed 4 bases, with 15 bases lying between them. The CDR3 length is 14 residues. The germline V gene has CDR1 SGHTA and CDR2 FQGTGA. This chain's CDR3 is CASRPTWEGTEAFF. In nucleotides, the CDR3 is TGTGCCAGCAGACCAACCTGGGAAGGCACTGAAGCTTTCTTT. Variable domain in full (rest from reference TRBV7-3 and TRBJ1-1): GAGVSQTPSNKVTEKGKYVELRCDPISGHTALYWYRQSLGQGPEFLIYFQGTGAADDSGLPNDRFFAVRPEGSVSTLKIQRTERGDSAVYLCASRPTWEGTEAFFGQGTRLTVV.

The chain links TRBV14 to TRBJ2-7; the D gene is possibly TRBD2 (5 bases). Germline V gene sequence: CDR1 SGHDN, CDR2 FVKESK. The CDR3 totals 14 residues. V gave up 3 bases and J gave up 0 bases, with 9 bases separating them. CDR3 DNA sequence: TGTGCCAGCAGCCAGACGGGAAGCTCCTACGAGCAGTACTTC. Translating it yields CASSQTGSSYEQYF.

This clonotype was picked up a small number of times. The chain links TRBV12-3 or TRBV12-4 to TRBJ1-1; 7 nucleotides agree with TRBD1. The V gene end was trimmed by 7 bases and the J gene end by 0 bases; junction bases not matched to a gene: 8. The CDR3 totals 15 residues. The CDR3 DNA sequence: TGTGCCAGCACTACCCAGGGACAGATGAACACTGAAGCTTTCTTT. As protein: CASTTQGQMNTEAFF.

The rearrangement joins TRBV18 to TRBJ1-4; 7 positions agree with TRBD1. V dropped 3 bases and J dropped 4; count of bases not matched to a gene: 11. The CDR3 is 17 amino acids. Germline lookup yields CDR1 KGHSH and CDR2 LQKENI. The CDR3 loop reads CASSPDRETYLNEKLFF. CDR3 in DNA: TGTGCCAGCTCACCCGACAGGGAAACGTACCTTAATGAAAAACTGTTTTTT.

This clonotype was counted at least ten times. The V and J genes are TRBV4-2 and TRBJ1-4; TRBD1 is a possible D gene (6 bases). Deletions cut 0 bases from V and 10 bases from J, with 12 bases between. The CDR3 has 14 amino acids. Germline assignment: CDR1 LGHNA and CDR2 YNFKEQ. The CDR3 sequence is CASSQDPPGVKLFF. The DNA for the CDR3 is TGTGCCAGCAGCCAAGACCCACCAGGGGTAAAACTGTTTTTT.

The chain couples TRBV21-1 to TRBJ2-1; the DNA was not used to check the table's D call, TRBD2. TRBV21-1 corresponds to a pseudogene. This CDR3 comprises 13 residues. The CDR3 nucleotides are TGTGCCAGCAGCCCTTCGGAGGCCCTCGAGCAGTTCTTC. Its protein is CASSPSEALEQFF.

This clonotype was counted only a few times. The rearrangement uses TRBV3-1 and TRBJ1-1; possible D gene TRBD1, 6 bases. Per the germline V gene, CDR1 is LGHDT and CDR2 is YNNKEL (reference sequence). The ends were cut back, 3 bases at V and 4 bases at J, with 15 bases in the middle. This CDR3 has 15 amino acids. In DNA, the CDR3 is TGTGCCAGCAGCCAGTCACAGGGTGCTGGCACTGAAGCTTTCTTT. This encodes CASSQSQGAGTEAFF.

V is TRBV4-2 and J is TRBJ2-2; TRBD2 matches 10 bases. This CDR3 spans 16 amino acids. CDR1 and CDR2 (germline): LGHNA, YNFKEQ. V was clipped by 0 bases and J by 7 bases; unmatched bases: 5. The CDR3 sequence: CASSQEVAGGVGELFF. DNA of the CDR3: TGTGCCAGCAGCCAAGAAGTAGCGGGGGGAGTCGGGGAGCTGTTTTTT.

In its sample, this clonotype was seen a few times. This rearrangement joins TRBV5-1 to TRBJ2-5; D gene uncertain. The CDR3 spans 14 residues. Trimming stripped 5 bases from V and 7 bases from J, with 18 bases between. Germline loops: CDR1 SGHRS, CDR2 YFSETQ. CDR3 amino acids: CASREGSPSGTQYF. The CDR3 DNA reads as TGCGCCAGCAGGGAAGGATCCCCCTCGGGGACCCAGTACTTC.

This clonotype was seen repeatedly, ten times or more. The chain links TRBV15 to TRBJ2-7; the D gene is possibly TRBD2 (5 bases). The germline CDR1 and CDR2 sequences are LNHNV and YYDKDF (reference sequence). V was cut by 5 bases and J by 1 base, with 9 bases left in between. The CDR3 extends over 13 amino acids. The CDR3 bases are TGTGCCACCAGCGAGGAGGTATCCTACGAGCAGTACGTC. Translation gives CATSEEVSYEQYV.

The chain employs TRBV7-2 and TRBJ1-5; D ambiguous. This CDR3 region has 15 residues. The V gene lost 2 bases and the J gene lost 0 bases, with 8 bases spanning the gap. Germline CDR1 reads SGHTA; CDR2 reads FQGNSA. This CDR3 reads CASSLNSDSNQPQHF. CDR3 sequence (DNA): TGTGCCAGCAGCTTAAACTCAGATAGCAATCAGCCCCAGCATTTT.

J is TRBJ2-7 and V is TRBV7-2; TRBD1 matches 8 bases. V lost 4 bases and J lost 4; bases outside the gene matches: 6. The CDR3 runs 14 residues. Germline lookup yields CDR1 SGHTA and CDR2 FQGNSA. The CDR3 region has the DNA TGTGCCAGCAGCTCCTCGGACAGGGTTTACGAGCAGTACTTC. Amino acids: CASSSSDRVYEQYF.

This rearrangement joins TRBV19 to TRBJ1-1; D remains unclear. Trimming took off 3 bases at V and 5 bases at J, with 10 bases between the two ends. The length of the CDR3 is 13 residues. Per germline, CDR1 LNHDA and CDR2 SQIVND (reference sequence). The DNA of the CDR3 is TGTGCCAGTAGTATGTTCGGGATGACTGAAGCTTTCTTT. Its translation: CASSMFGMTEAFF. Full variable domain (outside the CDR3, taken from reference TRBV19 and TRBJ1-1): DGGITQSPKYLFRKEGQNVTLSCEQNLNHDAMYWYRQDPGQGLRLIYYSQIVNDFQKGDIAEGYSVSREKKESFPLTVTSAQKNPTAFYLCASSMFGMTEAFFGQGTRLTVV.

This clonotype was picked up a small number of times. The chain uses TRBV29-1 and TRBJ1-2, with TRBD1 matching over 8 bases. Germline V lookup: CDR1 SQVTM, CDR2 ANQGSEA. J lost 2 bases, V lost 5 bases, and 1 base had no gene match. The CDR3 totals 12 residues. The CDR3 nucleotides read TGCAGCGTTCGGACAGGGAACTATGGCTACACCTTC. Its translation: CSVRTGNYGYTF.

The J gene is TRBJ1-5, the V gene TRBV7-8; D remains unclear. The germline CDR1 and CDR2 sequences are SGHVS and FQNEAQ. V lost 1 base, J lost 11 bases, and 21 bases lay in between. This CDR3 comprises 16 residues. Here the CDR3 DNA reads TGTGCCAGCAGCTTAGATCCCTCCGAGTACTATCCGTCCCAGCATTTT. It translates to CASSLDPSEYYPSQHF.

At least ten counts were recorded for this clonotype. This chain connects TRBV4-3 to TRBJ2-5; 9 bases align to TRBD1. With 5 bases clipped from V and 4 bases from J, the junction kept 8 bases outside the gene matches. Germline CDR1 reads LGHNA; CDR2 reads YSLEER. CDR3 length: 15 amino acids. The CDR3 protein is CASSDQGQGIETQYF. CDR3 sequence (DNA): TGCGCCAGCAGCGACCAGGGACAGGGTATAGAGACCCAGTACTTC.

The chain combines TRBV4-2 with TRBJ1-2; possibly TRBD1 for D (5 bases). The CDR3 is made up of 15 amino acids. V dropped 1 base and J dropped 6 bases, with 15 bases sitting between them. Germline loops: CDR1 LGHNA, CDR2 YNFKEQ. The CDR3 bases are TGTGCCAGCAGCCAAGCCTTGCCAGGGTCGAATGGCTACACCTTC. Residues: CASSQALPGSNGYTF.

There are a few counts of this clonotype. The CDR3 bases are TGTGCCAGCAGCTTGGCGGTAGGATACTCCTACGAGCAGTACTTC. Amino acids: CASSLAVGYSYEQYF. The chain couples TRBV5-5 to TRBJ2-7, with no clear D. The CDR3 loop spans 15 amino acids. Trimming pared 0 bases from V and 0 bases from J, leaving 10 bases between. Looked up from germline, CDR1 is SGHKS and CDR2 is YYEKEE (reference sequence).

This clonotype turned up a few times. This chain joins TRBV28 and TRBJ2-7; D is possibly TRBD1 or TRBD2 (5 bases each). V was trimmed by 5 bases and J by 3 bases, leaving 20 bases between them. Germline CDR1 and CDR2: MDHEN and SYDVKM. The CDR3 loop spans 16 amino acids. CDR3 loop: CASSPPGDPRLYEQYV. DNA for the CDR3: TGTGCCAGCAGTCCGCCCGGGGACCCTAGGCTCTACGAGCAGTACGTC.

This chain links TRBV5-4 with TRBJ1-1, with D perhaps TRBD1 (6 bases). Per germline, CDR1 SGHNT and CDR2 YYREEE (reference sequence). V lost 0 bases to trimming and J lost 10 bases, with 13 bases between them. The CDR3 is 13 residues long. The CDR3 DNA is TGTGCCAGCAGCTTGGACACAGGGCTCGGAGCTTTCTTT. Amino acids: CASSLDTGLGAFF.

The V gene is TRBV3-1, the J gene TRBJ2-7; TRBD2 matches at 12 bases. CDR1 is LGHDT and CDR2 is YNNKEL in the germline V gene (reference sequence). V gave up 1 base and J gave up 0 bases; unmatched junction bases: 16. The CDR3 is made up of 21 amino acids. The CDR3 spells CASSQVGGLAGTTKSSYEQYF. CDR3 nucleotides: TGTGCCAGCAGCCAAGTAGGGGGACTAGCGGGCACTACGAAGAGCTCCTACGAGCAGTACTTC.

CDR3 DNA sequence: TGCGCCAGCAGGCGGGACGTCGGGATCACCGGGGAGCTGTTTTTT. Its protein is CASRRDVGITGELFF. The chain is built from TRBV5-1 and TRBJ2-2, with D possibly being TRBD2 (6 bases). The CDR3 runs 15 residues. V was shortened by 5 bases and J by 4 bases, with 15 bases between the two germline ends. Germline V gene data show CDR1 as SGHRS and CDR2 as YFSETQ.

Only a few counts were recorded for this clonotype. V gene TRBV5-4 combines with J gene TRBJ2-7; 7 bases are a match to TRBD1. Trimming took 5 bases from V and 0 from J; bases not matched to a gene: 5. The CDR3 loop spans 14 amino acids. Germline-derived CDR1 and CDR2 are SGHNT and YYREEE (reference sequence). In nucleotides, the CDR3 is TGTGCCAGCAGATTAGGGACAGCCTCCTACGAGCAGTACTTC. This codes for CASRLGTASYEQYF.